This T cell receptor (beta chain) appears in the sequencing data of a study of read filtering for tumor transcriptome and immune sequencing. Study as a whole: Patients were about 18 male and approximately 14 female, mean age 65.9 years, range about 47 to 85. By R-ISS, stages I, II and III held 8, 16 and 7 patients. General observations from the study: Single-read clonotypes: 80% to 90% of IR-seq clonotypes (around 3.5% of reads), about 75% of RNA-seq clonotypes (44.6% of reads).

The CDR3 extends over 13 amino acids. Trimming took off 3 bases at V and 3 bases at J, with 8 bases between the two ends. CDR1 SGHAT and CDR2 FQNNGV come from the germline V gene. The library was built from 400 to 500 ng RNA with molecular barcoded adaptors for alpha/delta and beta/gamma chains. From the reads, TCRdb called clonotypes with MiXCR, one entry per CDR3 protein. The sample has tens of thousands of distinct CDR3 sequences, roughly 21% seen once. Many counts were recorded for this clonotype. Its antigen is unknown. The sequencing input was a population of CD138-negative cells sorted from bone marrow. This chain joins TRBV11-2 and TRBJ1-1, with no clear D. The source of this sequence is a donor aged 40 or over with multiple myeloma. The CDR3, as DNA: TGTGCCAGCAGCTTTTGGATATACACTGAAGCTTTCTTT. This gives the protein CASSFWIYTEAFF.